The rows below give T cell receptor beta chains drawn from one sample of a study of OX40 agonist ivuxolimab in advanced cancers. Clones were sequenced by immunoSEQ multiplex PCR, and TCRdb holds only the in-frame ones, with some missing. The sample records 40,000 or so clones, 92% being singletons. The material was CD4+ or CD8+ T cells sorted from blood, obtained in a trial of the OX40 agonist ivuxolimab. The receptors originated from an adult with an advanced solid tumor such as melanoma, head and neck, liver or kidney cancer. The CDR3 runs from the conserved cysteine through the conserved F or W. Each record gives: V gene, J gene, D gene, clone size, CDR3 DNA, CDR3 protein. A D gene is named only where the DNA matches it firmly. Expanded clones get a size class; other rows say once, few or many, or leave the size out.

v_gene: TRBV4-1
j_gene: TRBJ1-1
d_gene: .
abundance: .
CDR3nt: TGCGCCAGCAGCCAAGATGGTGTGGGGCTGGAGGGCACCGAAGCTTTCTTT
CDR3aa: CASSQDGVGLEGTEAFF

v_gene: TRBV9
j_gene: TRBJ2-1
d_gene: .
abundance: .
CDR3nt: TGTGCCAGCAGCGTAGATCCGGGCGAAAATGAGCAGTTCTTC
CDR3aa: CASSVDPGENEQFF

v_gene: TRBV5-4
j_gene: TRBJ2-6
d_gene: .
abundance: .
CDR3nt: TGTGCCAGCAGCTGGTCCGGGTCGGGGGCCAACGTCCTGACTTTC
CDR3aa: CASSWSGSGANVLTF

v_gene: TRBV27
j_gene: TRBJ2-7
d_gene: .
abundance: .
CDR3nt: TGTGCCAGCAGTCCGCGGTGGGGGGCAGGGGCCTACGAGCAGTACTTC
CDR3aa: CASSPRWGAGAYEQYF

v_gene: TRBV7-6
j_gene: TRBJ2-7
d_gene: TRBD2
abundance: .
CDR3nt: TGTGCCAGCAGCTTAGGGACTAGCGGCGAGCAGTACTTC
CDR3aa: CASSLGTSGEQYF

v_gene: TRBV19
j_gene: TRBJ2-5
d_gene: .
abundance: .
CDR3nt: TGTGCCAGTAGTATAGGAACGGAGACCCAGTACTTC
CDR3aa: CASSIGTETQYF

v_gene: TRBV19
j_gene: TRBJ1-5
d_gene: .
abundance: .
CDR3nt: TGTGCCAGTAGTACGGGTTATGGGGTAGTCAATCAGCCCCAGCATTTT
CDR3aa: CASSTGYGVVNQPQHF

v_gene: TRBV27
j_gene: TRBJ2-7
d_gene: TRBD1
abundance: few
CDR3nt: TGTGCCAGCAGTTTCCCGGGACAGGTCTACGAGCAGTACTTC
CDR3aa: CASSFPGQVYEQYF

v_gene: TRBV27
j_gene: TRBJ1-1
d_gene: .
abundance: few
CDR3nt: TGTGCCAGCAGTTACCAGGGGTCGAGCACTGAAGCTTTCTTT
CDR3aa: CASSYQGSSTEAFF

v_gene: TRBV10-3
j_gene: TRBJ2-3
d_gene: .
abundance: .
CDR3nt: TGTGCCATCAGTGAGTCGGCGGGGCACGCAGATACGCAGTATTTT
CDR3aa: CAISESAGHADTQYF

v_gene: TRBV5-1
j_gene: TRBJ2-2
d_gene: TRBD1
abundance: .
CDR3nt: TGCGCCAGCAGCTTGACAGGGGATTTCGCCGGGGAGCTGTTTTTT
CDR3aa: CASSLTGDFAGELFF

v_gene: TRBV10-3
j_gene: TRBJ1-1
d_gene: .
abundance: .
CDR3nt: TGTGCCATCAGTGAGTCATTATCAATGAACACTGAAGCTTTCTTT
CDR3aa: CAISESLSMNTEAFF

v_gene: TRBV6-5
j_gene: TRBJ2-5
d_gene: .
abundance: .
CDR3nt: TGTGCCAGCAGTTACAACCTCCAAGAGACCCAGTACTTC
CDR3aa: CASSYNLQETQYF

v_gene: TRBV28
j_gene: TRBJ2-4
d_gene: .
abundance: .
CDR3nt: TGTGCCAGCAGTTTGGCAGGGATGGCCAAAAACATTCAGTACTTC
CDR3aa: CASSLAGMAKNIQYF

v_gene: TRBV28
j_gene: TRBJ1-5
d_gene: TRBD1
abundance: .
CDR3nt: TGTGCCATTACGAACAGGGGCCTAGGCAATCAGCCCCAGCATTTT
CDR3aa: CAITNRGLGNQPQHF

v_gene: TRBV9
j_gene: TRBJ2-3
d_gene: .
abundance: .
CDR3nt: TGTGCCAGCAGCGTAGTGGGGGGTCGCACAGATACGCAGTATTTT
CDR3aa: CASSVVGGRTDTQYF

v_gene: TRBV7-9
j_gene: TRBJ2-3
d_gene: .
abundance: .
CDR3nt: TGTGCCAGCAGCAACCGGGACACAGATACGCAGTATTTT
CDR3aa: CASSNRDTDTQYF

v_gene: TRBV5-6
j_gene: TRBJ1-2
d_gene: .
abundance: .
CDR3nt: TGTGCCAGCAGCTATCTAAACACCCTTAACTATGGCTACACCTTC
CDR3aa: CASSYLNTLNYGYTF

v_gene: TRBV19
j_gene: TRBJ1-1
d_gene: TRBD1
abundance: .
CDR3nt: TGTGCCAGTAGCCCACAGGGGCCCACTGAAGCTTTCTTT
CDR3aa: CASSPQGPTEAFF

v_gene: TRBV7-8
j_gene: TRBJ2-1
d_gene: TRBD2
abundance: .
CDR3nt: TGTGCCAGCAGCTTAGGACTAGCAACCGCCAATGAGCAGTTCTTC
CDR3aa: CASSLGLATANEQFF

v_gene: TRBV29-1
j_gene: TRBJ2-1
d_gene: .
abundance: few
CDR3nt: TGCAGCGGCTATCCGACGGGGAGGAGGGGTGAGCAGTTCTTC
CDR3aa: CSGYPTGRRGEQFF

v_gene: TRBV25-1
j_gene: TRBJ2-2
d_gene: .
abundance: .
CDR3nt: TGTGCCAGCAGATATCCGAACACCGGGGAGCTGTTTTTT
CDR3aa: CASRYPNTGELFF

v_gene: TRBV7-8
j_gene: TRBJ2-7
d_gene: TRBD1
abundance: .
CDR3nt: TGTGCCAGCACCCTAGGGGGACAGGCATACGAGCAGTACTTC
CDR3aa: CASTLGGQAYEQYF

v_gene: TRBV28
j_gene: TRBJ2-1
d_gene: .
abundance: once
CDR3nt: TGTGCCAGCAGTTTCAGGGGAGTTCGATTCAATGAGCAGTTCTTC
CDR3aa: CASSFRGVRFNEQFF